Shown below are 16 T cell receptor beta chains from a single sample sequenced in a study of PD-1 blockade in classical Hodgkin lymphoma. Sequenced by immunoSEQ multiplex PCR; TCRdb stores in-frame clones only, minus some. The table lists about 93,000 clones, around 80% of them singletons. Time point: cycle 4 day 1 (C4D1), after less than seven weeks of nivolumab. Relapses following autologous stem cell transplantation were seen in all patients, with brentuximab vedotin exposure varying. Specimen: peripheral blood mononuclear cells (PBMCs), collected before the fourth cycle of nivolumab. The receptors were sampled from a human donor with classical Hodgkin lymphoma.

The chain's CDR3 is CASSWEGQGIQPQHF. In nucleotides, the CDR3 is TGTGCCAGCAGCTGGGAGGGGCAGGGGATTCAGCCCCAGCATTTT. The rearrangement joins TRBV7-2 to TRBJ1-5, with a tentative D call TRBD1 (6 bases). V lost 4 bases to trimming and J lost 6 bases, with 16 bases between them. The CDR3 loop spans 15 amino acids. Looked up from germline, CDR1 is SGHTA and CDR2 is FQGNSA.

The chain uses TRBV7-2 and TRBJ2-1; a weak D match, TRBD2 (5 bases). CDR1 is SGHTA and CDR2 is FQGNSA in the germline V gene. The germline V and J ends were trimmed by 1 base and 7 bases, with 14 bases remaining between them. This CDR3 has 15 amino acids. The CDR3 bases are TGTGCCAGCAGCTTAGAGCTTCTAGCCCAGAATGAGCAGTTCTTC. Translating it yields CASSLELLAQNEQFF.

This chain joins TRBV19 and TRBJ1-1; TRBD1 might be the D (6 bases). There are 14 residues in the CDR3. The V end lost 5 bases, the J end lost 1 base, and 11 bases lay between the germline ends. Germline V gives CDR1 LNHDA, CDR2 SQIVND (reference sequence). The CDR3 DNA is TGTGCCAGTAGTTTAAAGGGGGGGAACACTGAAGCTTTCTTT. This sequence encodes CASSLKGGNTEAFF.

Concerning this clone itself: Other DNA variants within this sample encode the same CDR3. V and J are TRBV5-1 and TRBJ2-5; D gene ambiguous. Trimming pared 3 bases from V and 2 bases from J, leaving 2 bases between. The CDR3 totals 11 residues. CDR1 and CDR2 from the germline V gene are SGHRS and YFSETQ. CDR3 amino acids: CASSSQETQYF. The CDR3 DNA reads TGCGCCAGCAGCTCACAAGAGACCCAGTACTTC.

CDR3 in DNA: TGTGCCAGCGGCTTGAGCTCCTACAATGAGCAGTTCTTC. This translates into CASGLSSYNEQFF. V is TRBV28 and J is TRBJ2-1, with no clear D. The germline V gene encodes CDR1 MDHEN and CDR2 SYDVKM. The CDR3 is 13 residues long. With 8 bases removed from V and 0 bases from J, the gap between germline ends came to 8 bases.

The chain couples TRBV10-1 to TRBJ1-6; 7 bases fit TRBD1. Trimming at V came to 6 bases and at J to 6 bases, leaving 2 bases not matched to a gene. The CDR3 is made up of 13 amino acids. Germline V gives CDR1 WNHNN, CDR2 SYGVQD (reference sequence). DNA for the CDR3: TGCGCCAGCAGAGGACAGGCTAATTCACCCCTCCACTTT. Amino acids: CASRGQANSPLHF.

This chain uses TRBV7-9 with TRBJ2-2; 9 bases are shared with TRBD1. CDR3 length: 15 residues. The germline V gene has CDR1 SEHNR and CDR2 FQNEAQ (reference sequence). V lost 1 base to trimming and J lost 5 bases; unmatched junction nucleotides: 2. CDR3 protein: CASSLDRGPTGELFF. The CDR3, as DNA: TGTGCCAGCAGCTTAGACAGGGGGCCAACCGGGGAGCTGTTTTTT.

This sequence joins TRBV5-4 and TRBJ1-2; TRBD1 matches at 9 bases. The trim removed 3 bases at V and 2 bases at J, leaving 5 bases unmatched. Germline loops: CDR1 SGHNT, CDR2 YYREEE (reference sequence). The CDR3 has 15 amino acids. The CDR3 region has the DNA TGTGCCAGCAGCTCAGGGACAGGGCAGAACTATGGCTACACCTTC. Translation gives CASSSGTGQNYGYTF.

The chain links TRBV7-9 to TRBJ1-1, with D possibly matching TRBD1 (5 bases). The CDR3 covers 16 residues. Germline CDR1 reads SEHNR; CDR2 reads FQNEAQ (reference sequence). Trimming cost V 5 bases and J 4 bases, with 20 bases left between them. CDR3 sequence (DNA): TGTGCCAGCAGCCCCCGGAGGCAGGGTTCTAGCACTGAAGCTTTCTTT. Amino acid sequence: CASSPRRQGSSTEAFF. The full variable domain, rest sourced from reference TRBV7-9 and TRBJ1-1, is DTGVSQNPRHKITKRGQNVTFRCDPISEHNRLYWYRQTLGQGPEFLTYFQNEAQLEKSRLLSDRFSAERPKGSFSTLEIQRTEQGDSAMYLCASSPRRQGSSTEAFFGQGTRLTVV.

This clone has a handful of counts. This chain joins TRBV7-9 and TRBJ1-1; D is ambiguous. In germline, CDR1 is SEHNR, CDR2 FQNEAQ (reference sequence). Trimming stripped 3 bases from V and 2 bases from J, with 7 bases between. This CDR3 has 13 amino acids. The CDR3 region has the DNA TGTGCCAGCAGCTTGACACTTAACACTGAAGCTTTCTTT. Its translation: CASSLTLNTEAFF. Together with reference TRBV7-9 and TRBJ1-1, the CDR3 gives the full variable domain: DTGVSQNPRHKITKRGQNVTFRCDPISEHNRLYWYRQTLGQGPEFLTYFQNEAQLEKSRLLSDRFSAERPKGSFSTLEIQRTEQGDSAMYLCASSLTLNTEAFFGQGTRLTVV.

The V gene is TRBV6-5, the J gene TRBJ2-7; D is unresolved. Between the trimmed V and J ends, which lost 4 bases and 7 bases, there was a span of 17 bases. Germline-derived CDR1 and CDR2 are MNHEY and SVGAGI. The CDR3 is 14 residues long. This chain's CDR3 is CASSSATPAREQYF. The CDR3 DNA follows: TGTGCCAGCAGTTCCGCGACCCCGGCTAGGGAGCAGTACTTC.

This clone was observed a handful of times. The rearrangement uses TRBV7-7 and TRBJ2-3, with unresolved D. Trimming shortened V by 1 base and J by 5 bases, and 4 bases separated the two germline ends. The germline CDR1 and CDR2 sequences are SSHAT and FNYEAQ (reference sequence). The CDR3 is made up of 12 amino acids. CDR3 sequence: CASSLDGDTQYF. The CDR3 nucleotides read TGTGCCAGCAGCTTAGATGGAGATACGCAGTATTTT.

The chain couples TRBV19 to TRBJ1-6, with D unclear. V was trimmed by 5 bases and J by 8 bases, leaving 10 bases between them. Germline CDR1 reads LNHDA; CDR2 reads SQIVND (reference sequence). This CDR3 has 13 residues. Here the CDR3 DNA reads TGTGCCAGTAGTTTGGAAAGATATTCACCCCTCCACTTT. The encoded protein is CASSLERYSPLHF.

The CDR3 DNA is TGTGCCAGCAGTGAGTCGGGGAGAGGTGACTACACCTTC. Translation gives CASSESGRGDYTF. The chain carries TRBV6-4 and TRBJ1-2; D gene ambiguous. Germline-derived CDR1 and CDR2 are MRHNA and SNTAGT. Trimming removed 3 bases at V and 10 bases at J, with 15 bases between. The CDR3 runs 13 residues.

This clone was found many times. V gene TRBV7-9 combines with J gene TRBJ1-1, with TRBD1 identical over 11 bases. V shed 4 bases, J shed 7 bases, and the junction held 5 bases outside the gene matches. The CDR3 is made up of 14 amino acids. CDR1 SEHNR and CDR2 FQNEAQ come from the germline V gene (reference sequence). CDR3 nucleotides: TGTGCCAGCAGCTCTTGGGACAGGGGGATTGAAGCTTTCTTT. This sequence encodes CASSSWDRGIEAFF.

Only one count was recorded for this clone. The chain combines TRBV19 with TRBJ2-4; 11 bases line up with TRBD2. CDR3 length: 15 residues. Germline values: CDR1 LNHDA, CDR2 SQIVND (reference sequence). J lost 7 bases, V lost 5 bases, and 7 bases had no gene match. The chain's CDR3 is CASSELAGVGNIQYF. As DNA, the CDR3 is TGTGCCAGTAGTGAACTAGCGGGGGTGGGTAACATTCAGTACTTC.